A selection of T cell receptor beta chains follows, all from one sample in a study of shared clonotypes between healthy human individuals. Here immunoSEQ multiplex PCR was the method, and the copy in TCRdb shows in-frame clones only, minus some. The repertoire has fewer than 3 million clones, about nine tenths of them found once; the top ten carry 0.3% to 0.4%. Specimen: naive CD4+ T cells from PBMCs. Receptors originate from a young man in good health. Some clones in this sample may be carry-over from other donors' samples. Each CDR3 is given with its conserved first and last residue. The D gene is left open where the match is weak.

CASSQDRNTEAFF . TRBV18
CASSTRTSGSIEQYF TRBD2 TRBV5-4
CASSYPGTGVREQYF TRBD1 TRBV6-5
CASSPGGRLSAEQYF . TRBV6-6
CASSLDRTGEFF TRBD1 TRBV5-4
CAISVVLPTDTQYF . TRBV10-3
CASSRGGATYEQYF . TRBV19
CAISRGQGATEQFF TRBD1 TRBV10-3
CASTLQGSVYEQYF TRBD1 TRBV28
CASSLGGQGAYEQYF TRBD1 TRBV7-2
CASSIGAGGADGYTF TRBD1 TRBV19
CASSASGSDTQYF TRBD2 TRBV6-4
CASSFPSTMNTEAFF . TRBV7-8
CASSLSVPGSSGELFF . TRBV28
CSVEDPAGGQQYF . TRBV29-1
CASRTGTGEAFF . TRBV6-5
CASSLTRRTQYF . TRBV28
CSAGTGLRDYEQYF TRBD1 TRBV29-1
CASSPTGSVADTQYF . TRBV7-3
CASSRGRGENGYTF TRBD1 TRBV27